A selection of T cell receptor beta chains follows, all from one sample in a study of T cell responses to AZD1222 COVID-19 vaccine. Profiled with immunoSEQ multiplex PCR; TCRdb holds only in-frame clones, not every one. The table has fewer than 200,000 clones, roughly 92% seen once; the top ten hold around 9.3%. This material consisted of peripheral blood, taken on day 0 of AZD1222 vaccination. Receptors were obtained from an adult in good health. The CDR3 runs from the conserved cysteine through the conserved F or W. A D gene is named only where the DNA matches it firmly. Rows may omit the clone size; those that give it use once, few, many or a size class.

CDR3nt | CDR3aa | v_gene | d_gene | abundance | j_gene
TGTGCCGGATTCGGGCAGGCAGATGGCTACACCTTC | CAGFGQADGYTF | TRBV28 | . | . | TRBJ1-2
TGTGCAAGTCGCTCCGGGTACCAAGAGACCCAGTACTTC | CASRSGYQETQYF | TRBV12-2 | . | . | TRBJ2-5
TGTGCCAGCAGTCCCGGGGGGGCTGATAATTCACCCCTCCACTTT | CASSPGGADNSPLHF | TRBV28 | . | . | TRBJ1-6
TGCGCCAGCAGCCGGGACAGGGCGGACAATGAGCAGTTCTTC | CASSRDRADNEQFF | TRBV5-1 | TRBD1 | once | TRBJ2-1
TGTGCCAGCAGCCCTTACAGGGGGCTGGGTACTGAAGCTTTCTTT | CASSPYRGLGTEAFF | TRBV3-1/TRBV3-2 | TRBD1 | . | TRBJ1-1
TGTGCCAGCACCCCTCCGGAAGGGCAGTCCTACGAGCAGTACTTC | CASTPPEGQSYEQYF | TRBV6-6 | . | . | TRBJ2-7
TGTGCCAGCAGTGAGTCAGGCGGTGGAAACACCATATATTTT | CASSESGGGNTIYF | TRBV25-1 | . | . | TRBJ1-3
TGTGCCAGCAGCTTTACAAACATGAACACTGAAGCTTTCTTT | CASSFTNMNTEAFF | TRBV5-8 | . | once | TRBJ1-1
TGTGCCAGCAGCACGGGACAGGGGCATGAAGGCTACACCTTC | CASSTGQGHEGYTF | TRBV7-8 | TRBD1 | . | TRBJ1-2
TGTGCCAGCAAGACAGGGCTTAATTCACCCCTCCACTTT | CASKTGLNSPLHF | TRBV19 | TRBD1 | . | TRBJ1-6
TGTGCCTGGAGTGTACGGGCACGGCCCTATGGCTACACCTTC | CAWSVRARPYGYTF | TRBV30 | . | . | TRBJ1-2
TGTGCCAGCAGCCACAGGGGGGCTCGGAGCAATCAGCCCCAGCATTTT | CASSHRGARSNQPQHF | TRBV5-6 | TRBD1 | . | TRBJ1-5
TGTGCCAGCAGTTTTTCGAGGGAGCAAGGCTATGGCTACACCTTC | CASSFSREQGYGYTF | TRBV27 | . | once | TRBJ1-2
TGTGCCAGCAGCCCTTATCGGGGCGGGGGCTACGAGCAGTACTTC | CASSPYRGGGYEQYF | TRBV5-4 | TRBD2 | . | TRBJ2-7
TGTGCCAGCAGTTTAGAGGACAGGCTTACTAACTATGGCTACACCTTC | CASSLEDRLTNYGYTF | TRBV28 | TRBD1 | . | TRBJ1-2
TGTGCCAGCAGCTCAACAGGGATGAACACTGAAGCTTTCTTT | CASSSTGMNTEAFF | TRBV7-8 | . | . | TRBJ1-1
TGCGCCAGCAGCCAAGAGGCTTGGGGCTACACCTTC | CASSQEAWGYTF | TRBV4-1 | . | . | TRBJ1-2
TGTGCCAGCACCCCAGGGACTGAAGCTTTCTTT | CASTPGTEAFF | TRBV28 | . | . | TRBJ1-1
TGTGCCAGCAGCCCAGCCCACTACGAGCAGTACTTC | CASSPAHYEQYF | TRBV12-3/TRBV12-4 | . | . | TRBJ2-7
TGTGCCAGTAGTCTCAAAGCCTCTGCACCCGATGGCTACACCTTC | CASSLKASAPDGYTF | TRBV19 | . | . | TRBJ1-2
TGTGCCAGCAGTGCACAGGGAAACACCATATATTTT | CASSAQGNTIYF | TRBV25-1 | . | . | TRBJ1-3
TGCGCCAGCAGCTTCGCCCAGGGGGTACGTACTGAAGCTTTCTTT | CASSFAQGVRTEAFF | TRBV5-1 | TRBD1 | . | TRBJ1-1
TGCGCCAGCAGCCAAGCAGGGATATTCGGCATTCAGCCCCAGCATTTT | CASSQAGIFGIQPQHF | TRBV4-1 | . | . | TRBJ1-5
TGTGCCAGCAGTTTGAGACGGGCCCTGAAGGGACAGCCCCAGCATTTT | CASSLRRALKGQPQHF | TRBV27 | . | . | TRBJ1-5
TGTGCCAGCAGAGAAACAGGGAGGACTAATACGAGGCAGTACTTC | CASRETGRTNTRQYF | TRBV25-1 | . | . | TRBJ2-7
TGTGCCAGCAGCGAGAACCAGGGGATCACCGGGGAGCTGTTTTTT | CASSENQGITGELFF | TRBV9 | . | . | TRBJ2-2
TGTGCCAGCAGCTCCTCCCGTAGCGCAACTAATGAAAAACTGTTTTTT | CASSSSRSATNEKLFF | TRBV7-2 | . | . | TRBJ1-4
TGCGCCAGCAGCTTGTCGCTAGGGGGGACTGAAAAACTGTTTTTT | CASSLSLGGTEKLFF | TRBV5-1 | . | . | TRBJ1-4
TGTGCCAGCAGCCAAGTGCGCGTGACAGGGAACTATGGCTACACCTTC | CASSQVRVTGNYGYTF | TRBV3-1/TRBV3-2 | TRBD1 | . | TRBJ1-2
TGTGCCAGCAGTTTATTTAACAGGGACGATGAAAAACTGTTTTTT | CASSLFNRDDEKLFF | TRBV28 | . | . | TRBJ1-4
TGTGCCAGCAGCCTGAGTTCGGACAGCCTCTACGAGCAGTACTTC | CASSLSSDSLYEQYF | TRBV7-2 | . | . | TRBJ2-7
TGTGCCAGCAGCCAAGTGGGGGCAGTCTCACCTGAAGCTTTCTTT | CASSQVGAVSPEAFF | TRBV3-1/TRBV3-2 | . | . | TRBJ1-1
TGTGCCAGCGCTCTCAGCAAGGGGGGGCCTGGCTACACCTTC | CASALSKGGPGYTF | TRBV16 | . | . | TRBJ1-2
TGTGCCAGCAGCCCCCCCGGGGGGGATATCGGAGATACGCAGTATTTT | CASSPPGGDIGDTQYF | TRBV21-1 | . | . | TRBJ2-3
TGTGCCAGCAGCTTCAGACCGGCGGGCACAGATACGCAGTATTTT | CASSFRPAGTDTQYF | TRBV7-3 | . | . | TRBJ2-3
TGCAGCGTTCTACTAGCGGGAGGGTTGGCCGGGGAGCTGTTTTTT | CSVLLAGGLAGELFF | TRBV29-1 | TRBD2 | . | TRBJ2-2
TGCGCCAGCAGCGAGGGACTAAGATACGAGCAGTACTTC | CASSEGLRYEQYF | TRBV4-1 | TRBD2 | . | TRBJ2-7
TGTGCCAGTAGTCCCGGTGAGGGAACCTACGAGCAGTACTTC | CASSPGEGTYEQYF | TRBV19 | . | . | TRBJ2-7
TGCGCCAGCAGCCAGGGGACAGGACTTATGAACACTGAAGCTTTCTTT | CASSQGTGLMNTEAFF | TRBV4-1 | TRBD1 | . | TRBJ1-1
TGTGCCATCAGAGAGGAGGGAAGGTACGAGACCCAGTACTTC | CAIREEGRYETQYF | TRBV10-3 | . | . | TRBJ2-5
TGTGCCAGTAGCTTACGAGTCGCCTACAATGAGCAGTTCTTC | CASSLRVAYNEQFF | TRBV19 | . | . | TRBJ2-1
TGTGCCAGTAGTATGGCCCGGGACAGGAACTATGGCTACACCTTC | CASSMARDRNYGYTF | TRBV19 | TRBD1 | . | TRBJ1-2
TGTGCCAGCAGCTTAAGGACGGGCAACACCGGGGAGCTGTTTTTT | CASSLRTGNTGELFF | TRBV7-9 | . | . | TRBJ2-2
TGTGCCAGCAGCCACGGGACATTTAGCAATCAGCCCCAGCATTTT | CASSHGTFSNQPQHF | TRBV3-1/TRBV3-2 | . | once | TRBJ1-5
TGTGCCAGCAGCTCCTGGGAGGCCGGGGAGGGCAATGAGCAGTTCTTC | CASSSWEAGEGNEQFF | TRBV11-2 | TRBD2 | . | TRBJ2-1
TGTGCCAGCAGTCATGCGACAGGGGACTATGGCTACACCTTC | CASSHATGDYGYTF | TRBV27 | TRBD1 | once | TRBJ1-2
TGTGCCAGCAGCTTAGCGTCGGTTGCCTACGAGCAGTACTTC | CASSLASVAYEQYF | TRBV7-2 | . | . | TRBJ2-7
TGTGCCAGCAGTCTATTCCGGAAGAGCACAGATACGCAGTATTTT | CASSLFRKSTDTQYF | TRBV6-5 | . | . | TRBJ2-3
TGTGCCAGCAGCTCCAGCGGGGAGCTGTTTTTT | CASSSSGELFF | TRBV6-5 | . | few | TRBJ2-2
TGTGCCAGCAGTTCCACAGCCTCCTACGAGCAGTACTTC | CASSSTASYEQYF | TRBV27 | . | once | TRBJ2-7
TGTGCCAGTAGTCCCCCCGGGCTAGCGGGAGTCAATGAGCAGTTCTTC | CASSPPGLAGVNEQFF | TRBV19 | TRBD2 | . | TRBJ2-1
TGTGCCAGCAGCCAACCCGGGACACCACCTAACTATGGCTACACCTTC | CASSQPGTPPNYGYTF | TRBV3-1/TRBV3-2 | . | . | TRBJ1-2
TGTGCCAGCAGCTTCATCCCGGGACTAGCGGGAGGGCCAAATGAGCAGTTCTTC | CASSFIPGLAGGPNEQFF | TRBV7-8 | TRBD2 | . | TRBJ2-1
TGTGCCAGCAGTTACTCGGCCAGGGGCGACTATGGCTACACCTTC | CASSYSARGDYGYTF | TRBV6-6 | . | . | TRBJ1-2
TGTGCCAGCAGCCGCCCCTGGGAGGGTGCCGATTCACCCCTCCACTTT | CASSRPWEGADSPLHF | TRBV28 | . | . | TRBJ1-6
TGTGCCAGTAATCTAGGGGGGGCGAACACTGAAGCTTTCTTT | CASNLGGANTEAFF | TRBV6-5 | . | . | TRBJ1-1